The 5 T cell receptor beta chains below come from one sample, sequenced in a study of spatial heterogeneity in lung cancer. A single record per CDR3 protein comes from TCRdb applying MiXCR to the 5' RACE reads. In the table there are about 70,000 distinct CDR3 sequences, nearly 9% of which are singletons. Described time point: blood at routine non-recurrence follow-up after resection. Here the sequenced sample was PBMCs, taken at follow-up. The receptor source for this set is a female donor with early-stage non-small cell lung cancer.

Ten or more counts support this clonotype. The chain uses TRBV7-3 and TRBJ2-7; D assignment may be TRBD1 or TRBD2 (5 bases each). The length of the CDR3 is 13 residues. CDR1 and CDR2 from the germline V gene are SGHTA and FQGTGA. Between the trimmed V and J ends, which lost 5 bases and 6 bases, there was a span of 14 bases. The CDR3 sequence: CASSVGDGGEQYF. CDR3 bases: TGTGCCAGCAGCGTTGGGGACGGCGGCGAGCAGTACTTC.

This clonotype occurred a few times. J is TRBJ1-5 and V is TRBV19, with 9 nucleotides matching TRBD1. The CDR3 runs to 17 residues. The V gene's germline CDR1 is LNHDA and CDR2 SQIVND (reference sequence). With V trimmed by 7 bases and J by 1 base, 11 bases remained unmatched. CDR3 loop: CASTLGGTGLSNQPQHF. The DNA of the CDR3 is TGTGCCAGTACCTTAGGGGGGACAGGGTTGAGCAATCAGCCCCAGCATTTT.

This clonotype was detected many times. Here the CDR3 DNA reads TGTGCCAGCAGCCTGAAACTCTTCCAGGGCCTTATGAACACTGAAGCTTTCTTT. Translating it yields CASSLKLFQGLMNTEAFF. The rearrangement uses TRBV11-1 and TRBJ1-1; TRBD1 is a possible D gene (5 bases). CDR1 and CDR2 from the germline V gene are SGHAT and FQDESV (reference sequence). The CDR3 extends over 18 amino acids. With 5 bases removed from V and 0 bases from J, the gap between germline ends came to 22 bases. Supplemented by reference TRBV11-1 and TRBJ1-1, the full variable domain reads EAEVAQSPRYKITEKSQAVAFWCDPISGHATLYWYRQILGQGPELLVQFQDESVVDDSQLPKDRFSAERLKGVDSTLKIQPAELGDSAMYLCASSLKLFQGLMNTEAFFGQGTRLTVV.

This clonotype has ten or more counts. The chain has TRBV5-1 and TRBJ2-3; 10 nucleotides align to TRBD2. The J segment lost 6 bases and the V segment lost 4 bases, leaving 8 bases of the junction unmatched. Germline loops: CDR1 SGHRS, CDR2 YFSETQ. The CDR3 runs 15 residues. The CDR3 is CASSLRTSGGDTQYF. CDR3 sequence (DNA): TGCGCCAGCAGCCTTCGGACTAGCGGAGGGGATACGCAGTATTTT.

This clonotype was observed a handful of times. The J gene is TRBJ2-1, the V gene TRBV5-1; D uncertain. Trimming cost V 2 bases and J 8 bases, with 26 bases left between them. Germline-derived CDR1 and CDR2 are SGHRS and YFSETQ. There are 18 residues in the CDR3. The CDR3 is CASSFYSTSPSGSDEQFF. CDR3 sequence (DNA): TGCGCCAGCAGCTTTTATAGTACCTCCCCGTCGGGCAGTGATGAGCAGTTCTTC.